Below, one T cell receptor beta chain is given with its context. This clonotype appeared many times. Its antigen is not yet known. No qualities accompany the bases; no much larger clone lies one base away. The label giving this sample's time point can be read as: pre-sensitization, week 0. Sample treatment or condition, as interpreted from the label and publication: therapeutic diphenylcyclopropenone sensitization with weekly scalp DPC. Blood at each patch-test visit was drawn before the patch test was applied. Patients were considered eligible if aged 18 to 70, diagnosed with alopecia and deemed suitable for DPC therapy, and patients were excluded if pregnant. Total RNA was extracted from unfractionated whole blood that had been collected in Tempus Blood RNA tubes. The data stem from a study of human T cells and chemical hapten exposure (dated by TCRdb to the early 2020s). Broadly, across the study: For sensitization, 2% DPC in acetone was applied to a roughly 2 cm by roughly 2 cm area of upper inner arm skin. Patients additionally received weekly therapeutic DPC doses to the scalp throughout the roughly 24-week study period. Patch testing on the upper back used Finn chambers containing 0.01% DPC, with scoring done after 6 days according to International Contact Dermatitis Research Group standards. Alopecia areata with under or over 50% scalp involvement, alopecia totalis and alopecia universalis were represented in the patient cohort, which was mostly female. The libraries were sequenced as a pool, and the TCR yield per sample differed mostly because of small variations in library volumes within the pool. Peripheral blood TCR repertoire changes were tracked in vivo in alopecia patients during primary and secondary sensitization to the hapten diphenylcyclopropenone (DPC). Blood was sampled from patients pre-sensitization (week 0) and at 2, 6 and about 24 weeks after DPC sensitization. About 28 alopecia patients gave blood for TCR sequencing at one to four time points (pre-sensitization, 2, 6 and 24 weeks). Results and caveats for the whole study, not just this receptor: DPC sensitization did not change the number of TCRs with a frequency above 1 in 1000, and there was no evidence of changes in global repertoire structure. Because all patients had alopecia, a presumed autoimmune disease, the immune response of the patients might differ from that of healthy individuals. Repeated subsampling changed both the strength of the expansion versus patch-test correlation and the threshold at which that correlation became significant. Expanded TCRs formed significantly more large CDR3 similarity clusters than pre-sensitization or healthy control sets, consistent with antigen-driven responses. The number of PT1 expanded TCRs positively correlated with patch test score, significant at thresholds 8, 16 and 32 but not 4.

V is pruned by 10 bases and J by 0 bases, leaving 4 bases of the junction without a gene match. From the germline V gene, CDR1 is SNHLY and CDR2 is FYNNEI. The CDR3 sequence holds 13 residues, the cysteine and phenylalanine included. Only the CDR3 region is kept as DNA, spanning 39 bases read in frame from base 1. The protocol used for the library was RACE. Sequencing was performed on a NextSeq 500. Library preparation attached unique molecular identifiers to individual cDNA molecules for quantitative, reproducible TCR counting. From each blood RNA sample, both TCR alpha and TCR beta chains were sequenced. Under the source paper's analysis protocol: A median of approximately 100,000 TCRs per sample was observed, with a range of about 20,000 to 690,600. The Decombinator software suite was used to annotate the V, J and CDR3 of the TCR reads. To make PS versus PT1 abundance plots, every sample was subsampled to the same number of TCRs (28,000). Expanded TCRs were defined as absent before sensitization and observed at least eight times at the 2-week time point. TCRdb took the public reads, trimmed them with fastp at Q25, ran MiXCR for clone calling and kept in-frame beta chains. Records with the same CDR3 protein are collapsed into one entry carrying the most frequent genes and DNA. TCRdb's processing, not the authors', yielded these V and J calls. The sample includes about 51,000 distinct CDR3 sequences, with about 9.2% observed a single time. Around 15% of the sample is held by the ten biggest clonotypes.

The rearranged segments are TRBV2 and TRBJ1-1; TRBD1 fits 8 bases in the junction. The sequence was obtained from a woman in her forties with alopecia areata. Some clones in this sample may be carry-over from other donors' samples. Specimen: whole blood, collected in connection with sensitization to the hapten diphenylcyclopropenone (DPC). Read as DNA, the sequence is TGTGCCACCCGGACAGGGATGAACACTGAAGCTTTCTTT. Its protein product is CATRTGMNTEAFF.